The entry below describes one TCR beta chain. Antigen unknown. The germline gives CDR1 LNHDA, CDR2 SQIVND (reference sequence). The CDR3 length is 15 residues. V was pared by 6 bases and J by 5 bases, with 19 bases between. The repertoire was sequenced with immunoSEQ multiplex PCR; TCRdb's copy has only in-frame clones and lacks some. The sample consists of more than 45,000 clones, roughly 73% of them appearing once. This specimen belongs to a study of PD-1 blockade in classical Hodgkin lymphoma. For the study at large: Nivolumab was given intravenously to patients at 3 mg/kg every 2 weeks. Study results and limitations: It was CD4+ TCR diversity, not CD8+, that rose significantly by C4D1. Complete responders' baseline diversity resembled that of newly diagnosed patients.

Each and every patient relapsed after autologous stem cell transplantation, and patients got differing brentuximab vedotin exposure. This specimen consisted of peripheral blood mononuclear cells (PBMCs), obtained at baseline. This chain connects TRBV19 to TRBJ1-1; D not certain. The sequence derives from a human donor with classical Hodgkin lymphoma. In DNA, the CDR3 is TGTGCCAGTAGACTATCTCCGGGATCCCCGACTGAAGCTTTCTTT. It specifies CASRLSPGSPTEAFF. Combining the CDR3 with reference TRBV19 and TRBJ1-1 gives the whole variable domain DGGITQSPKYLFRKEGQNVTLSCEQNLNHDAMYWYRQDPGQGLRLIYYSQIVNDFQKGDIAEGYSVSREKKESFPLTVTSAQKNPTAFYLCASRLSPGSPTEAFFGQGTRLTVV.